This TCR beta chain came from a study of blood T cell repertoires in COVID-19. Measured with immunoSEQ multiplex PCR; TCRdb has only the in-frame clones, and not every one. The top ten clones hold 15% to 20% of a sample with over 80,000 clones, more than 65% of them seen once. The CDR3 extends over 16 amino acids. The junction had 7 bases not matched to a gene; V was cut back by 3 bases and J by 9 bases. Germline CDR1 reads SGHDN; CDR2 reads FVKESK. The specimen was peripheral blood. The receptor's source is a woman of 80 years or more with active or convalescent COVID-19. The chain joins TRBV14 to TRBJ2-1; 14 bases fit TRBD2. CDR3 sequence: CASSQSGLAGVTEQFF. The CDR3 coding sequence is TGTGCCAGCAGCCAGTCGGGACTAGCGGGAGTTACTGAGCAGTTCTTC.